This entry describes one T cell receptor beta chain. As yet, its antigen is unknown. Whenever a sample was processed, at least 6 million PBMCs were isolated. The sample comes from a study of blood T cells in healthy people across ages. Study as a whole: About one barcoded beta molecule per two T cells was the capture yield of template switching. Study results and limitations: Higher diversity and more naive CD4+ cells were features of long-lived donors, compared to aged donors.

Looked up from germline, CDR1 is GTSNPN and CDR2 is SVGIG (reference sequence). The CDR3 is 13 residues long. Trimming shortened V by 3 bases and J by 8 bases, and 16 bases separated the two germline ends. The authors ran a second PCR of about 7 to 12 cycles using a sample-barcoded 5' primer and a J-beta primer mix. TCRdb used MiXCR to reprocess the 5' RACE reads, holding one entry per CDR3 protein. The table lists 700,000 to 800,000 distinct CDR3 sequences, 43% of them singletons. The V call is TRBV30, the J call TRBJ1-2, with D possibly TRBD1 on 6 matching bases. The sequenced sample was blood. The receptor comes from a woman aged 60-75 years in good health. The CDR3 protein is CAWRVPKGVGYTF. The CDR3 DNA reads TGTGCCTGGAGGGTCCCTAAGGGGGTGGGCTACACCTTC.